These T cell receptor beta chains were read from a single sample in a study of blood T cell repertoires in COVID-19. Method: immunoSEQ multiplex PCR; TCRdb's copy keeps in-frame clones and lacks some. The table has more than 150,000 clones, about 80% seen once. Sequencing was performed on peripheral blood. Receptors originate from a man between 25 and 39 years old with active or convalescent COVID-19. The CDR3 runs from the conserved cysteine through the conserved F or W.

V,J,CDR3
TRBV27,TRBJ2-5,CASRSLGGGSLKTQYF
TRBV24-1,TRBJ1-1,CATRETGRNTEAFF
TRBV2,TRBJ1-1,CASREGFTVRQAFF
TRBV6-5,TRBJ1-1,CASNPGRGSTEAFF
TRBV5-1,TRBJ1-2,CASSLVTGSTGYTF
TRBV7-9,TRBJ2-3,CASSLETSGAKDTQYF
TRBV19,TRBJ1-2,CASRGRSRGYTF
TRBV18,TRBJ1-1,CASSPPRQSMNTEAFF
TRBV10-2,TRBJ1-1,CASATGLNTEAFF
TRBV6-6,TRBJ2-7,CASRREGGGTYEQYF
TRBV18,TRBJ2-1,CASSLTSGRVHEQFF
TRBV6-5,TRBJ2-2,CASRTSDTGELFF
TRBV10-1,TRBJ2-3,CASTPGQGGADTQYF
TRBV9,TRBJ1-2,CASSPPGGSSYGYTF
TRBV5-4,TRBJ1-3,CASSSRGLPIYF
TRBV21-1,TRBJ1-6,CASSKEDSSSYNSPLHF
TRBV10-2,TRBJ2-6,CASREQYSGANVLTF
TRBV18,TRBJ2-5,CASSPYTGETQYF
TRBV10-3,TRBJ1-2,CAIRGVGGMDYGYTF
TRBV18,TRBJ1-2,CASSTNGRGASPNYGYTF
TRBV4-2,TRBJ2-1,CASSQASGLAGSGNEQFF
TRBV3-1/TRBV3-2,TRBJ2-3,CASSYHDAPSSVDTQYF
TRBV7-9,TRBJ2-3,CASSPGTSGYTDTQYF
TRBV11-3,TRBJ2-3,CASSFTASTDTQYF
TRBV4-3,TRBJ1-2,CASSPRGGTGARSYGYTF
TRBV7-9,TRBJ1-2,CASSLERDRGQLYGYTF
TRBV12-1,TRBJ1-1,CASRGFTGNTEAFF
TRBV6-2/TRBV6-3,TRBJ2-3,CASSYGLDRGWKDTQYF
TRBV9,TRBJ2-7,CASSVGGQGAAGEQYF
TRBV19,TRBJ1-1,CASSINRGPPEAFF
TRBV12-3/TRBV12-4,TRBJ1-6,CASRSGGSPLHF
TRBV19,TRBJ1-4,CASSMDGGVYTVFF
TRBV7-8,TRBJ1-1,CASSLGRRGASRTNTEAFF
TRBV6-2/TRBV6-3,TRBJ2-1,CASSFSRAGDTENEQFF
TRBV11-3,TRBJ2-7,CASSPVAGDAFSYEQYF
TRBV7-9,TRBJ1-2,CASSLEPGLKPNYGYTF
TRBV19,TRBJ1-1,CASSPTGQGDTEAFF
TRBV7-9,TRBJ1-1,CASSQGDTEAFF
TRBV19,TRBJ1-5,CASTGQGASQPQHF
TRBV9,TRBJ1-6,CASSKDRVENSPLHF